This is a list of T cell receptor beta chains from one sample in a study of early T cells in non-severe SARS-CoV-2 infection. TCRdb independently ran MiXCR on the 5' RACE reads; one entry per CDR3 protein. The sample lists around 100,000 distinct CDR3 sequences; around 16% were seen once. The sample was whole blood. These receptors were collected from an adult who was a healthcare worker with PCR-confirmed SARS-CoV-2 infection or an uninfected control (not recorded which). CDR3s include the opening cysteine and the closing phenylalanine or tryptophan. Fields, in order: V gene, D gene, clone size, J gene, CDR3 DNA, CDR3 protein. D genes are given only for firm matches. Size is stated for part of the rows, as once, few or many counts, or as a class when the clone is expanded.

>TRBV7-2|-|-|TRBJ2-3
TGTGCCAGCAGCTTATCGGAAGGATTCACAGATACGCAGTATTTT
CASSLSEGFTDTQYF
>TRBV10-3|TRBD2|-|TRBJ2-7
TGTGCCGTTGCGGGGGGATACGAGCAGTACTTC
CAVAGGYEQYF
>TRBV7-6|TRBD1|many|TRBJ1-3
TGTGCCAGCAGCCACCCTGGACAGGACTCTGGAAACACCATATATTTT
CASSHPGQDSGNTIYF
>TRBV10-3|TRBD1|-|TRBJ2-1
TGTGCCATCAAAGGGACAGTCAATGAGCAGTTCTTC
CAIKGTVNEQFF
>TRBV20-1|-|many|TRBJ2-3
TGCAGTGCTAAACGGGCCCCCTCGGTCACAGATACGCAGTATTTT
CSAKRAPSVTDTQYF
>TRBV27|-|few|TRBJ1-2
TGTGCCAGCAGTTTTCTGGGGAAGAGGGGCTACACCTTC
CASSFLGKRGYTF
>TRBV12-3/TRBV12-4|TRBD1|many|TRBJ1-6
TGTGCCAGCAGATGGGACAGCGGCTCACCCCTCCACTTT
CASRWDSGSPLHF
>TRBV7-2|-|few|TRBJ1-1
TGTGCCAGCAGCCTCCACTTGAACACTGAAGCTTTCTTT
CASSLHLNTEAFF
>TRBV5-4|TRBD1|few|TRBJ2-2
TGTGCCAGCAGCTTGGGACAGGGCCTCACCGGGGAGCTGTTTTTT
CASSLGQGLTGELFF
>TRBV6-1|-|-|TRBJ1-6
TGTGCCAGCAGTGAACAGGGTCGATCACCCCTCCACTTT
CASSEQGRSPLHF
>TRBV6-5|-|many|TRBJ1-5
TGTGCCAGCAGTTACTCAGGGGCAGGGGCGAATCAGCCCCAGCATTTT
CASSYSGAGANQPQHF
>TRBV20-1|TRBD2|-|TRBJ2-1
TGCAGTGCTAGAGTCGGGGGGAGCTCCTACAATGAGCAGTTCTTC
CSARVGGSSYNEQFF
>TRBV19|-|few|TRBJ2-7
TGTGCCAGTAGTAGCCTTTACGAGCAGTACTTC
CASSSLYEQYF
>TRBV7-2|TRBD2|few|TRBJ2-7
TGTGCCAGCAGCTTAGCGGGAACTAGCGGGAGGATCGGCTACGAGCAGTACTTC
CASSLAGTSGRIGYEQYF
>TRBV7-2|TRBD2|many|TRBJ2-2
TGTGCCAGCAGCCGGACTAGCGTCGGCACCGGGGAGCTGTTTTTT
CASSRTSVGTGELFF
>TRBV11-2|TRBD1|few|TRBJ2-7
TGTGCCAGCAGCTTAGAGTCAGGGGGCGGGTACGAGCAGTACTTC
CASSLESGGGYEQYF
>TRBV28|-|-|TRBJ2-7
TGTGCCAGCACTCCCCTGCTCGAGACCTACTCCTACGAGCAGTACTTC
CASTPLLETYSYEQYF
>TRBV3-1|-|few|TRBJ2-2
TGTGCCAGCAGCCAAAGGGTAGCCGGGGAGCTGTTTTTT
CASSQRVAGELFF
>TRBV3-1|-|many|TRBJ1-1
TGTGCCAGCAGCCAAGAGGGGATGAACACTGAAGCTTTCTTT
CASSQEGMNTEAFF
>TRBV3-1|-|few|TRBJ1-4
TGTGCCAGCAGCCAAGATCTCGGTAATGAAAAACTGTTTTTT
CASSQDLGNEKLFF
>TRBV5-6|-|once|TRBJ2-5
TGTACCAGCAGCTTGAAGGCAGGGGCACAAGAGACCCAGTACTTC
CTSSLKAGAQETQYF
>TRBV29-1|-|-|TRBJ2-7
TGCAGTTACACCCCGACAGCCTCGGGGGAGCAGTACTTC
CSYTPTASGEQYF
>TRBV7-2|-|-|TRBJ2-2
TGTGCCAGCAGCCACGGGATAAGGAACGGGGAGCTGTTTTTT
CASSHGIRNGELFF
>TRBV5-1|-|few|TRBJ2-3
TGCGCCAGCAGCACGTTCCAGGCTTCAGATACGCAGTATTTT
CASSTFQASDTQYF
>TRBV5-1|TRBD2|-|TRBJ2-5
TGCGCCAGCAGCCTTGGACTAGGCCAAGAGACCCAGTACTTC
CASSLGLGQETQYF
>TRBV20-1|-|-|TRBJ1-5
TGCAGTGCTAGGGCGCATTATAGCAATCAGCCCCAGCATTTT
CSARAHYSNQPQHF
>TRBV7-9|-|few|TRBJ2-1
TGTGCCAGCAGGGCAGAGCTTAGTAGCTCCTACAATGAGCAGTTCTTC
CASRAELSSSYNEQFF
>TRBV7-8|-|few|TRBJ1-2
TGTGCCAGCAGCCCTTCACCCGAATCCCCCGACTATGGCTACACCTTC
CASSPSPESPDYGYTF
>TRBV2|TRBD1|-|TRBJ2-1
TGTGCCAGCAATGAACAGGGGGCATACAATGAGCAGTTCTTC
CASNEQGAYNEQFF
>TRBV28|TRBD1|-|TRBJ1-2
TGTGCCAGCAGTCCCCGGGACAGGATTTATGGCTACACCTTC
CASSPRDRIYGYTF
>TRBV29-1|TRBD1|few|TRBJ2-3
TGCAGCGTTTTGACAGGGGTAACAGATACGCAGTATTTT
CSVLTGVTDTQYF